This T cell receptor beta chain derives from a study of T cell responses to AZD1222 COVID-19 vaccine. About the research overall: It was second doses at about 4 or about 12 weeks that were pooled.

The protocol was immunoSEQ multiplex PCR, while the TCRdb copy is restricted to in-frame clones and leaves out a portion. The table records approximately 160,000 clones, about 91% of them present only once. This CDR3 is 13 amino acids long. CDR1 is MNHEY, CDR2 SVGAGI, per germline. Trimming took 11 bases from V and 8 from J; bases not matched to a gene: 10. To note about this clone: Its antigen is not identified.

Study conclusions and caveats: Regions 160-218 and 743-854 held dominance among vaccine-associated CD4 TCRs, which spanned spike. Clonal diversity was possibly underestimated, and the donors were mostly white British, with more females.

The TCR originated in an adult in good health. The V gene is TRBV6-5, the J gene TRBJ2-2; TRBD1 matches 8 bases. The sequences come from peripheral blood, collected on day 0 of AZD1222 vaccination. The CDR3 DNA follows: TGTGCCTGCAACGACAGGGGAGGTGGGGAGCTGTTTTTT. Protein: CACNDRGGGELFF.